This is a list of T cell receptor beta chains from one sample in a study of cytomegalovirus exposure and HLA in healthy donors. The repertoire was sequenced with immunoSEQ multiplex PCR; TCRdb's copy has only in-frame clones and lacks some. The table has 180,000 or so clones, more than 65% seen once. Sample: PBMCs. The receptors originated from a female donor in good health and CMV-seronegative. CDR3s include the opening cysteine and the closing phenylalanine or tryptophan. The order of the fields is D gene, J gene, V gene, CDR3 protein. The D gene is left open where the match is weak.

NA | TRBJ1-4 | TRBV9 | CASSVSVATNEKLFF
NA | TRBJ2-7 | TRBV30 | CAWSVSYRVYEQYF
TRBD1 | TRBJ2-7 | TRBV6-1 | CASRPGQGSDEQYF
NA | TRBJ2-5 | TRBV6-1 | CASGSHLQETQYF
TRBD2 | TRBJ2-1 | TRBV11-3 | CASSLAGTNPYNEQFF
NA | TRBJ2-1 | TRBV9 | CASSASLDHNEQFF
NA | TRBJ1-2 | TRBV14 | CASSQIRTAPGYTF
NA | TRBJ2-3 | TRBV29-1 | CSVGQPSDTQYF
NA | TRBJ2-7 | TRBV6-1 | CASSRQPTYEQYF
NA | TRBJ2-7 | TRBV7-9 | CASSLPTRRSMPPNYEQYF
TRBD2 | TRBJ2-1 | TRBV2 | CASRRGGGLMSSYNEQFF
NA | TRBJ1-2 | TRBV9 | CASSDTRTGFSPYGYTF
NA | TRBJ2-7 | TRBV29-1 | CSVEERDEQYF
NA | TRBJ2-7 | TRBV5-4 | CATTWGDEQYF
TRBD1 | TRBJ2-5 | TRBV9 | CASSARQGPGQTQYF
NA | TRBJ1-1 | TRBV5-1 | CASSSKGAGAFTEAFF
NA | TRBJ1-3 | TRBV29-1 | CSVWAADSGNTIYF
TRBD2 | TRBJ2-1 | TRBV18 | CASTGLGLDEQFF